This TCR beta chain came from a study of tumor-infiltrating lymphocytes in primary liver carcinoma. CDR3 length equals 15 residues. Germline CDR1 and CDR2: MDHEN and SYDVKM. A word on this clonotype: The junction does not match germline at one end; this may be a read error.

Extraction of RNA together with DNA used 20-30 mg of unsorted bulk tissue. Researchers generated TCR beta cDNA from approximately 500 ng of total RNA, relying on a constant-region primer. Employing slightly modified ARM-PCR, three nested multiplex PCR rounds were run, and these gave rise to the TCR beta libraries. Rounds one and two of PCR, each of approximately 11 cycles, were primed with TRBV1-TRBV30 forward primers and a C-beta reverse primer. One entry per CDR3 protein, called by TCRdb with MiXCR from the multiplex PCR reads. The data contain around 50,000 distinct CDR3 sequences, 70% to 75% of them singletons.

The specimen sequenced was liver tumor tissue from sampling region 3. The subset is: tumor region T3, left-lateral pole. The rearrangement uses TRBV28 and TRBJ2-7; D not certain. This sequence was found in a man in his forties with primary liver carcinoma and hepatitis B virus infection. This CDR3 reads CVSSRIGVAESGQYF. CDR3 coding DNA: TGTGTCAGCAGCCGTATAGGAGTGGCTGAATCAGGGCAGTACTTC.